Sequencing of this TCR beta chain was carried out in a study of blood T cell repertoires in COVID-19. About the research overall: Collection of acute and convalescent COVID-19 samples took place in the United States, Italy and Spain. T cells, B-cell-depleted T cells, or PBMCs provided the cDNA or gDNA that served as material.

How the authors handled the data: By means of reference gene primer amplification, nucleated cell counts were estimated. Repertoires were generated with immunoSEQ multiplex PCR, while TCRdb's copy carries only in-frame clones and drops some. V, J and clone size were drawn from that table, and D and trimming were deduced from the DNA. The sample has about 110,000 clones; over 80% are singletons. V shed 4 bases and J shed 7 bases, with 5 bases lying between them. The CDR3 is 11 amino acids. Germline CDR1 and CDR2: GTSNPN and SVGIG (reference sequence). Source material: peripheral blood. The rearrangement uses TRBV30 and TRBJ1-6; D unclear. The origin of this receptor is an older woman with acute or convalescent COVID-19. The CDR3 here is CAWTLNSPLHF. For the CDR3, the DNA is TGTGCCTGGACACTAAATTCACCCCTCCACTTT. The whole variable domain, remainder taken from reference TRBV30 and TRBJ1-6, is SQTIHQWPATLVQPVGSPLSLECTVEGTSNPNLYWYRQAAGRGLQLLFYSVGIGQISSEVPQNLSASRPQDRQFILSSKKLLLSDSGFYLCAWTLNSPLHFGNGTRLTVT.